Following are 12 T cell receptor beta chains from one sample sequenced in a study of vaccination effects on CD4 cells after COVID-19. Their cognate antigens are unknown. Generated by immunoSEQ multiplex PCR, the TCRdb table keeps only in-frame clones and is missing some. Among 30,000 to 45,000 clones listed, 82% were seen once. Peptide-pool stimulation followed by sequencing identified expanded antigen-specific CD4+ clonotypes in the ViraFEST assay. A roughly 10-day culture period preceded the isolation of CD4+ T cells. Everyone in the study got two shots of either the BNT162b2 or mRNA-1273 vaccine. Here the sequenced sample was CD4+ T cells from PBMCs cultured with HCoV-NL63 spike peptides, taken after COVID-19 vaccination. These TCRs come from a human donor who received a COVID-19 vaccine. Some clones in this sample may be carry-over from other donors' samples.

The V call is TRBV5-1, the J call TRBJ2-2, with unresolved D. The CDR3 is 13 residues long. Germline assignment: CDR1 SGHRS and CDR2 YFSETQ. Trimming left V 5 bases short and J 1 base short, with 6 bases between. CDR3 region: CASSGQNTGELFF. In DNA, the CDR3 is TGCGCCAGCAGTGGGCAGAACACCGGGGAGCTGTTTTTT. Supplemented by reference TRBV5-1 and TRBJ2-2, the full variable domain reads KAGVTQTPRYLIKTRGQQVTLSCSPISGHRSVSWYQQTPGQGLQFLFEYFSETQRNKGNFPGRFSGRQFSNSRSEMNVSTLELGDSALYLCASSGQNTGELFFGEGSRLTVL.

The DNA of the CDR3 is TGCGCCAGCAGCTTAGTTCCTGTAGGTTCCGCGACGTATTTT. This codes for CASSLVPVGSATYF. The genes are TRBV5-1 and TRBJ2-3; D remains unclear. CDR3 length: 14 residues. The germline CDR1 and CDR2 sequences are SGHRS and YFSETQ. Trimming removed 2 bases from V and 14 bases from J, with 21 bases in between.

V is TRBV30 and J is TRBJ2-4, with D possibly TRBD2 on 7 matching bases. The CDR3 is 14 amino acids. Trimming removed 2 bases from V and 7 bases from J, with 15 bases in between. From germline, CDR1 is GTSNPN and CDR2 SVGIG (reference sequence). Written as DNA, the CDR3 is TGTGCCTGGAGTCAAGGGGGAGGGACGAACATTCAGTACTTC. Protein: CAWSQGGGTNIQYF.

V is TRBV5-1 and J is TRBJ2-5; 8 nucleotides match TRBD2. The V gene end was trimmed by 4 bases and the J gene end by 5 bases; junction bases not matched to a gene: 13. The CDR3 is made up of 16 amino acids. From germline, CDR1 is SGHRS and CDR2 YFSETQ. The CDR3 region is CASSLPPRGGRETQYF. In DNA form, the CDR3 reads TGCGCCAGCAGCCTCCCTCCACGGGGGGGCCGCGAGACCCAGTACTTC.

The chain links TRBV19 to TRBJ2-3; a possible D gene is TRBD2 (6 bases). V was trimmed by 5 bases and J by 0 bases, leaving 12 bases between them. Germline loops: CDR1 LNHDA, CDR2 SQIVND (reference sequence). The CDR3 spans 15 residues. The CDR3 loop is CASSVRGVSTDTQYF. DNA for the CDR3: TGTGCCAGTAGTGTGCGGGGAGTTAGCACAGATACGCAGTATTTT.

This clone was seen a handful of times. The chain uses TRBV5-1 and TRBJ2-7; 8 nucleotides match TRBD1. The length of the CDR3 is 13 residues. Germline V gene data show CDR1 as SGHRS and CDR2 as YFSETQ. The J segment lost 6 bases and the V segment lost 0 bases, leaving 2 bases of the junction unmatched. The DNA for the CDR3 is TGCGCCAGCAGCTTGGGACAGGGGTCCGAGCAGTACGTC. Translating gives CASSLGQGSEQYV.

The chain recombines TRBV6-5 with TRBJ2-1, with TRBD1 matching 12 bases. There are 15 residues in the CDR3. The V gene's germline CDR1 is MNHEY and CDR2 SVGAGI. After removal of 5 bases from V and 4 bases from J, the junction contained 3 bases not matched to a gene. CDR3 sequence reads: CASSRDRGRYNEQFF. CDR3 coding DNA: TGTGCCAGCAGTAGGGACAGGGGGCGGTACAATGAGCAGTTCTTC.

The table lists this clone with a few counts. The chain combines TRBV2 with TRBJ1-5, with D maybe TRBD1 (6 bases). Trimming cost V 6 bases and J 4 bases, with 13 bases left between them. Germline V CDR1 and CDR2: SNHLY, FYNNEI. The CDR3 extends over 14 amino acids. The chain's CDR3 is CASRNNRDNQPQHF. In nucleotides, the CDR3 is TGTGCCAGCAGGAACAACAGGGATAATCAGCCCCAGCATTTT.

The chain joins TRBV15 to TRBJ2-5; D remains unclear. The CDR3 length is 12 residues. V was trimmed by 1 base and J by 5 bases, leaving 5 bases between them. Germline CDR1 and CDR2: LNHNV and YYDKDF (reference sequence). CDR3 nucleotide sequence: TGTGCCACCAGCAGAGCTCTGGAGACCCAGTACTTC. Encoded protein: CATSRALETQYF.

The CDR3 region is CSVVDFTDTQYF. CDR3 coding DNA: TGCAGCGTTGTTGATTTCACAGATACGCAGTATTTT. The V gene is TRBV29-1, the J gene TRBJ2-3, with D unresolved. CDR3 size: 12 residues. Trimming pared 4 bases from V and 2 bases from J, leaving 7 bases between. The V gene's germline CDR1 is SQVTM and CDR2 ANQGSEA.

The chain carries TRBV5-1 and TRBJ2-3; 8 nucleotides line up with TRBD2. This CDR3 has 19 residues. Trimming at V came to 0 bases and at J to 4 bases, leaving 16 bases not matched to a gene. Looked up from germline, CDR1 is SGHRS and CDR2 is YFSETQ. In DNA form, the CDR3 reads TGCGCCAGCAGCTTGGGAGTACGGGGGGGAGATCTAAAGTCAGATACGCAGTATTTT. This encodes CASSLGVRGGDLKSDTQYF.

The chain uses TRBV12-3 or TRBV12-4 and TRBJ1-4; unclear D gene. Trimming cost V 3 bases and J 7 bases, with 9 bases left between them. The CDR3 sequence is 13 residues long. CDR3 sequence reads: CASSFSEGEKLFF. CDR3 nucleotides: TGTGCCAGCAGTTTTTCAGAGGGTGAAAAACTGTTTTTT.